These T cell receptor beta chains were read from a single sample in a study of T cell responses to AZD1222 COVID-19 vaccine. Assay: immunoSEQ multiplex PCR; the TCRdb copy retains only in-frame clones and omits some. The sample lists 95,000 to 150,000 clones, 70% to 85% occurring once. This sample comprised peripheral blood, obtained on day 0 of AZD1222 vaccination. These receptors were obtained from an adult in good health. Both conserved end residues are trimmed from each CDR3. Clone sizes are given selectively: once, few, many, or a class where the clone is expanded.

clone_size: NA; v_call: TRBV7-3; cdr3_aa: ASSKEAGSNQPQH
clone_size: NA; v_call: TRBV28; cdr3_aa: ASISNRFSNQPQH
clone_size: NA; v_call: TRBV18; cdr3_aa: ASSPQSGTGYSGNTIY
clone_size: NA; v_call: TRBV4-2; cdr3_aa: ASSPGEVRGWGETQY
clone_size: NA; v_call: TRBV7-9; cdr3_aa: ASSPMAVDQPQH
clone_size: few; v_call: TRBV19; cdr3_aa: ASQSREPNQPQH
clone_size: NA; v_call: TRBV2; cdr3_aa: ASSKGQVLDGYT
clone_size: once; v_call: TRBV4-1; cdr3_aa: ASSQRGTLAGADNEQF
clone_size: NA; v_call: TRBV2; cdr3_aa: ALLSRNELGRETQY
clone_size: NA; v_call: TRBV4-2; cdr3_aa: ASSRTPAPGQIAYEQY
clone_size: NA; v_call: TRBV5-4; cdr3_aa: ASSLVGQNTEAF
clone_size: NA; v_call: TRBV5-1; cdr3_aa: ASSGQQGIGETQY
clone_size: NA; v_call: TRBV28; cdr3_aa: ASSRPSRYT
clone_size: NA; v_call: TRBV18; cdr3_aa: ASSDNRVSNQPQH
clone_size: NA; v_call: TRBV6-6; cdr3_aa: ASSPFVAETTDTQY
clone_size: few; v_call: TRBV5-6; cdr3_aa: ASSFGTGGSNEKLF
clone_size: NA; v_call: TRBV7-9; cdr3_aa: ASSPLPKLLDQETQY
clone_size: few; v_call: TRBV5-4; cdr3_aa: ASSLGQSNEQF
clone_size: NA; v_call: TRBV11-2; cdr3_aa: ASSLGPPYAGLSYEQY
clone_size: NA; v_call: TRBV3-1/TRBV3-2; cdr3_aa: ASSQDLGGTEQF
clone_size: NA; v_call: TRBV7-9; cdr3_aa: ASSLGPTGPQY
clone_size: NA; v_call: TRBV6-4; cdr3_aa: ASSEGDQETQY
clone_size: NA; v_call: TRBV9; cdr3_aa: ASSAGWYTEAF
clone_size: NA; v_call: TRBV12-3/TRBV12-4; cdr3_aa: ASSLWESEAF
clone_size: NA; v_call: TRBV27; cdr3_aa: ASSFDSLAGGPGTDTQY
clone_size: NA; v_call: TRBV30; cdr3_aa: AWSVLRGWNEQF
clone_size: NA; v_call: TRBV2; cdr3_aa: ASSYQVEHNSPLH
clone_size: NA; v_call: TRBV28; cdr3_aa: ASSRPLNTEAF
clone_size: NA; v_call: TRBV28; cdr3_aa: ASSLAGVRNGYT
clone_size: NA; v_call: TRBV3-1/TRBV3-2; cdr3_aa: ASSNRDSGGYT
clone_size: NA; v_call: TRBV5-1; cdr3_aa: ASSLGRTSDEQY
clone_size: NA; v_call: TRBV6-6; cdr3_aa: ASSPGQGGGNEQF
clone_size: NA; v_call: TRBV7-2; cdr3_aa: ASSLDWGGYT
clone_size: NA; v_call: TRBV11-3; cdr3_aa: ASSNQGVYNSPLH
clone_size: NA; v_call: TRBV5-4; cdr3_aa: ASSLRGGGNGYT
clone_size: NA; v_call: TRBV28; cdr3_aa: ASTRTGAGELF
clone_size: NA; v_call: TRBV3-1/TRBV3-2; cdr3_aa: ASSQLGGNYGYT
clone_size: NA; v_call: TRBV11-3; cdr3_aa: ASSLGGTSGLEQY
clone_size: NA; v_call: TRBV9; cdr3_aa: ASSVGEFRQTYQETQY
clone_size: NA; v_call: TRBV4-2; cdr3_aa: ASSQAEGETYEQY
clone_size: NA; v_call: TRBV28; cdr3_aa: ASGRGEQY
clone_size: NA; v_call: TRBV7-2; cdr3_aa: ASSLGAVEQY
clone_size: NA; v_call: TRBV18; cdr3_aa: ASSLKGQGANTGELF
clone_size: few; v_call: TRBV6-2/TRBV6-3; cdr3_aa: ASSVDQSGANVLT
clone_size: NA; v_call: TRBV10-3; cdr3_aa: AIGTTYEQY
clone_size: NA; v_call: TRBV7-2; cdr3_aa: ASLPSGGHHSDTQY
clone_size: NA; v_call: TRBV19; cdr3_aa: ASSWTGGSGNTIY
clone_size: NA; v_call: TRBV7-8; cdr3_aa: ASSLTGIEKKLF
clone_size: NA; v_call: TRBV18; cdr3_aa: ASSPGLAGTYNEQF
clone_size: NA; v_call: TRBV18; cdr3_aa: ASSPRDRTLYNEQF
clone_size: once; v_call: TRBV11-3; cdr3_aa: ASSPFAGTYEQY
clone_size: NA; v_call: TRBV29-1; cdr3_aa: SALDRYYEQY
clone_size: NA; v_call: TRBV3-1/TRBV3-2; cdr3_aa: ASSQDTGIQKAF